The rows below give T cell receptor beta chains drawn from one sample of a study of cytomegalovirus exposure and HLA in healthy donors. Repertoires were generated with immunoSEQ multiplex PCR, while TCRdb's copy carries only in-frame clones and drops some. The table lists 250,000 to 400,000 clones, roughly 90% of them singletons. What was sequenced was PBMCs. These receptors came from a man aged 25 to 40 in good health and CMV-seronegative. Both conserved end residues are part of each CDR3. D genes are given only for firm matches. Clone size, where shown, is once, few, many, or a class for clones that have expanded.

TRBV10-3	TRBJ2-5	NA	TRBD2	CAISESSGEQETQYF	TGTGCCATCAGTGAGAGTAGCGGGGAACAAGAGACCCAGTACTTC
TRBV11-2	TRBJ2-7	NA	NA	CASSPWGGLEQYF	TGTGCCAGCAGCCCCTGGGGGGGCCTCGAGCAGTACTTC
TRBV29-1	TRBJ2-3	NA	TRBD1	CSVGYSRGTGVTDTQYF	TGCAGCGTTGGATACTCAAGGGGGACAGGGGTTACGGATACGCAGTATTTT
TRBV2	TRBJ1-3	once	TRBD1	CASRRTGPGNTIYF	TGTGCCAGCAGGCGGACAGGGCCTGGAAACACCATATATTTT
TRBV29-1	TRBJ2-1	NA	NA	CSVGPELWPLSSYNEQFF	TGCAGCGTTGGGCCGGAGCTCTGGCCTTTGAGCTCCTACAATGAGCAGTTCTTC
TRBV6-5	TRBJ2-7	NA	NA	CASGSGDPYEQYF	TGTGCCAGCGGGTCAGGGGATCCTTACGAGCAGTACTTC
TRBV4-1	TRBJ2-1	NA	NA	CASSHPIYNEQFF	TGCGCCAGCAGCCATCCTATTTACAATGAGCAGTTCTTC
TRBV10-3	TRBJ2-7	once	TRBD1	CAISDFVGGGSYEQYF	TGTGCCATCAGTGACTTCGTAGGGGGCGGCTCCTACGAGCAGTACTTC
TRBV19	TRBJ1-5	NA	NA	CASTRRQDQPQHF	TGTGCCAGTACCCGAAGACAGGATCAGCCCCAGCATTTT
TRBV11-2	TRBJ2-3	NA	TRBD2	CASSFTSGGGADTQYF	TGTGCCAGCAGCTTTACAAGCGGGGGGGGTGCAGATACGCAGTATTTT
TRBV30	TRBJ2-7	NA	TRBD1	CAWSEMTGGSYEQYF	TGTGCCTGGAGTGAGATGACAGGGGGTTCTTACGAGCAGTACTTC
TRBV7-6	TRBJ2-3	NA	TRBD2	CASSLFLAGSGDTQYF	TGTGCCAGCAGCTTATTTCTAGCGGGGAGCGGAGATACGCAGTATTTT
TRBV5-1	TRBJ1-5	NA	NA	CASSLGSGGPDQPQHF	TGCGCCAGCAGCTTGGGTAGCGGAGGGCCTGATCAGCCCCAGCATTTT
TRBV4-1	TRBJ1-2	NA	NA	CASSQESVITNYGYTF	TGCGCCAGCAGCCAAGAAAGCGTCATTACTAACTATGGCTACACCTTC
TRBV5-1	TRBJ2-5	NA	TRBD2	CASSPGLAGILGPQYF	TGCGCCAGCAGCCCCGGACTAGCGGGGATCCTGGGGCCCCAGTACTTC
TRBV5-4	TRBJ2-4	NA	NA	CASSDVTRAKNIQYF	TGTGCCAGCAGCGACGTCACTAGGGCCAAAAACATTCAGTACTTC
TRBV11-2	TRBJ1-1	NA	NA	CASSSEGDRTEAFF	TGTGCCAGCAGCTCCGAAGGGGATCGCACTGAAGCTTTCTTT
TRBV7-6	TRBJ2-7	NA	TRBD2	CASSLEVAGGAYEQYF	TGTGCCAGCAGCTTAGAGGTAGCGGGGGGTGCCTACGAGCAGTACTTC
TRBV6-5	TRBJ1-4	NA	NA	CASSYSNRNNEKLFF	TGTGCCAGCAGTTACTCGAACAGGAACAATGAAAAACTGTTTTTT
TRBV29-1	TRBJ1-3	once	NA	CSVEDRPGAAGNTIYF	TGCAGCGTTGAAGATCGCCCAGGGGCTGCGGGAAACACCATATATTTT
TRBV29-1	TRBJ1-2	NA	TRBD1	CSVGQGNYGYTF	TGCAGCGTTGGACAGGGCAACTATGGCTACACCTTC
TRBV6-5	TRBJ1-1	once	TRBD1	CASSLGQGLNTEAFF	TGTGCCAGCAGTCTGGGACAGGGTTTGAACACTGAAGCTTTCTTT
TRBV20-1	TRBJ2-4	NA	NA	CSARWQNIQYF	TGCAGTGCCAGGTGGCAAAACATTCAGTACTTC
TRBV7-2	TRBJ2-1	few	TRBD2	CASSPLGLAETLYNEQFF	TGTGCCAGCAGCCCACTTGGACTAGCGGAGACCCTCTACAATGAGCAGTTCTTC
TRBV4-3	TRBJ2-3	NA	TRBD2	CASSQGSSGGSTDTQYF	TGCGCCAGCAGCCAGGGATCTTCGGGGGGGAGCACAGATACGCAGTATTTT
TRBV4-1	TRBJ2-7	few	NA	CASSQVRNYEQYF	TGCGCCAGCAGCCAAGTGAGAAACTACGAGCAGTACTTC
TRBV7-9	TRBJ2-7	few	TRBD1	CASSTAGVDRPYEQYF	TGTGCCAGCAGCACGGCCGGCGTGGACAGGCCCTACGAGCAGTACTTC
TRBV2	TRBJ1-6	NA	TRBD1	CARRTGSVSPLHF	TGTGCCAGGAGGACAGGGTCGGTATCACCCCTCCACTTT
TRBV6-5	TRBJ1-2	NA	NA	CASSRTYNYGYTF	TGTGCCAGCAGCCGAACATATAACTATGGCTACACCTTC
TRBV6-5	TRBJ2-7	NA	NA	CASSYNRVEQYF	TGTGCCAGCAGTTACAACAGGGTCGAGCAGTACTTC
TRBV5-5	TRBJ1-6	NA	TRBD1	CASSLAQGAWNSPLHF	TGTGCCAGCAGCTTGGCACAGGGGGCTTGGAATTCACCCCTCCACTTT
TRBV4-1	TRBJ1-1	NA	TRBD1	CASSQGGTVLNTEAFF	TGCGCCAGCAGCCAAGGAGGGACAGTACTCAACACTGAAGCTTTCTTT
TRBV2	TRBJ1-1	NA	NA	CASRARGNTEAFF	TGTGCCAGCAGGGCCAGGGGGAACACTGAAGCTTTCTTT
TRBV18	TRBJ2-1	NA	TRBD2	CASSRTGTSGANEQFF	TGTGCCAGCTCACGAACCGGGACTAGCGGGGCCAATGAGCAGTTCTTC
TRBV10-2	TRBJ1-1	NA	NA	CASSESAGQNTEAFF	TGCGCCAGCAGTGAGTCCGCAGGACAAAACACTGAAGCTTTCTTT
TRBV30	TRBJ1-3	NA	NA	CAWGLDSFGNTIYF	TGTGCCTGGGGACTGGACAGCTTCGGAAACACCATATATTTT
TRBV6-4	TRBJ1-5	once	NA	CASSETEFLRPQHF	TGTGCCAGCAGTGAAACCGAGTTTCTAAGGCCCCAGCATTTT
TRBV7-8	TRBJ1-5	NA	NA	CASSLERIGRTSNQPQHF	TGTGCCAGCAGCTTAGAGAGGATCGGCAGAACTAGCAATCAGCCCCAGCATTTT
TRBV7-9	TRBJ2-3	NA	TRBD1	CASSMFQGANTDTQYF	TGTGCCAGCAGCATGTTTCAGGGGGCGAACACAGATACGCAGTATTTT
TRBV6-1	TRBJ2-5	NA	NA	CASSGGLVQETQYF	TGTGCCAGCAGTGGGGGACTTGTCCAAGAGACCCAGTACTTC
TRBV18	TRBJ2-7	NA	NA	CASSPDKSYEQYF	TGTGCCAGCTCACCAGACAAATCCTACGAGCAGTACTTC